Following are 12 T cell receptor beta chains from one sample sequenced in a study of blood T cell repertoires in COVID-19. The method was immunoSEQ multiplex PCR; TCRdb's version includes in-frame clones alone and lacks a portion of them. The data hold about 150,000 clones, with about four fifths observed a single time. Sequencing input: peripheral blood. The receptor set was obtained from a woman of 80 years or more with acute or convalescent COVID-19.

J is TRBJ2-7 and V is TRBV4-1; 9 bases align to TRBD1. V gave up 1 base and J gave up 4 bases; unmatched junction bases: 11. CDR3 size: 17 residues. Germline values: CDR1 MGHRA, CDR2 YSYEKL. CDR3 protein: CASSQAPSTGGLYEQYF. Here the CDR3 DNA reads TGCGCCAGCAGCCAAGCGCCATCGACAGGGGGATTATACGAGCAGTACTTC.

The chain uses TRBV28 and TRBJ2-7, with TRBD2 as a possible D gene (6 bases). Germline-derived CDR1 and CDR2 are MDHEN and SYDVKM. Deletions cut 7 bases from V and 0 bases from J, with 13 bases between. This CDR3 is 14 amino acids long. CDR3 DNA: TGTGCCAGCAATAACCCGCGGGACTCCTACGAGCAGTACTTC. Protein product: CASNNPRDSYEQYF.

The rearrangement links TRBV5-1 to TRBJ2-1, with a weak D call TRBD2 (5 bases). Germline CDR1 is SGHRS and CDR2 is YFSETQ. V was clipped by 0 bases and J by 7 bases, with 11 bases between them. The CDR3 has 14 residues. Written as DNA, the CDR3 is TGCGCCAGCAGCTTGGCCGGGGAGACAAATGAGCAGTTCTTC. It codes for CASSLAGETNEQFF.

The V and J genes are TRBV7-2 and TRBJ1-1, with 7 bases identical to TRBD1. The CDR3 extends over 12 amino acids. Germline assignment: CDR1 SGHTA and CDR2 FQGNSA. The trim removed 5 bases at V and 7 bases at J, leaving 4 bases unmatched. The CDR3, as DNA: TGTGCCAGCAGCCTAACAGGGGTTGAAGCTTTCTTT. Translation gives CASSLTGVEAFF.

The sample holds a few counts of this clone. For the CDR3, the DNA is TGTGCCAGCCGCGGGACCAATCAGCCCCAGCATTTT. It translates to CASRGTNQPQHF. The V call is TRBV28, the J call TRBJ1-5; perhaps TRBD1 as D (5 bases). The CDR3 totals 12 residues. CDR1 MDHEN and CDR2 SYDVKM come from the germline V gene. Trimming removed 8 bases at V and 3 bases at J, with 8 bases between.

This chain uses TRBV5-1 with TRBJ1-2; no clear D gene. Germline values: CDR1 SGHRS, CDR2 YFSETQ. Trimming shortened V by 5 bases and J by 6 bases, and 14 bases separated the two germline ends. The CDR3 totals 13 residues. The CDR3 DNA reads as TGCGCCAGCAGGGAGGGTAGCATCGATGGCTACACCTTC. It yields the protein CASREGSIDGYTF.

The CDR3 here is CASSQDRTTTQYF. The CDR3 nucleotides read TGTGCCAGCAGCCAAGATCGAACAACAACGCAGTATTTT. The chain links TRBV4-2 to TRBJ2-3; D not resolved. Germline lookup yields CDR1 LGHNA and CDR2 YNFKEQ. V lost 0 bases, J lost 9 bases, and 10 bases lay in between. The CDR3 spans 13 residues.

V and J are TRBV29-1 and TRBJ1-1; D call uncertain. Germline CDR1 and CDR2: SQVTM and ANQGSEA. The CDR3 contains 15 residues. The ends were cut back, 4 bases at V and 1 base at J, with 16 bases in the middle. The CDR3 sequence: CSVGEGYPENTEAFF. CDR3 nucleotide sequence: TGCAGCGTTGGGGAGGGATACCCCGAGAACACTGAAGCTTTCTTT.

This clone was detected only a few times. The rearrangement links TRBV30 to TRBJ1-1, with 8 nucleotides matching TRBD1. The trim removed 2 bases at V and 0 bases at J, leaving 5 bases unmatched. Germline V lookup: CDR1 GTSNPN, CDR2 SVGIG (reference sequence). The CDR3 spans 15 residues. The CDR3 coding sequence is TGTGCCTGGAGTCCGACAGGGGTGGTGAACACTGAAGCTTTCTTT. Translation: CAWSPTGVVNTEAFF.

This clone was seen a handful of times. The CDR3 here is CASSPPSSSGNTIYF. In nucleotides, the CDR3 is TGTGCCAGCTCACCACCCTCGAGCTCTGGAAACACCATATATTTT. V is TRBV18 and J is TRBJ1-3; D ambiguous. With 0 bases removed from V and 0 bases from J, the gap between germline ends came to 6 bases. The germline V gene has CDR1 KGHSH and CDR2 LQKENI. This CDR3 has 15 amino acids.

The chain couples TRBV6-1 to TRBJ1-1, with a tentative D call TRBD1 (6 bases). Germline V gives CDR1 MNHNS, CDR2 SASEGT. Trimming took off 7 bases at V and 0 bases at J, with 15 bases between the two ends. The CDR3 loop spans 15 amino acids. CDR3 loop: CASTPEGTLNTEAFF. The DNA for the CDR3 is TGTGCCAGCACCCCTGAAGGGACACTGAACACTGAAGCTTTCTTT.

This chain uses TRBV18 with TRBJ2-7; TRBD2 agrees at 7 bases. J lost 3 bases, V lost 4 bases, and 3 bases had no gene match. Germline CDR1 is KGHSH and CDR2 is LQKENI. CDR3 size: 13 residues. CDR3 in DNA: TGTGCCAGCTCACGGGGCGGGAGCTACGAGCAGTACTTC. Amino acid sequence: CASSRGGSYEQYF. The full variable domain, completed using reference TRBV18 and TRBJ2-7, is NAGVMQNPRHLVRRRGQEARLRCSPMKGHSHVYWYRQLPEEGLKFMVYLQKENIIDESGMPKERFSAEFPKEGPSILRIQQVVRGDSAAYFCASSRGGSYEQYFGPGTRLTVT.